Each of the 6 T cell receptor beta chains below was sequenced from the same sample in a study of shared clonotypes between healthy human individuals. The naive CD8 subset, CD45RO-negative cells positively selected for CCR7, excluded terminally differentiated effector memory CD45RA+ cells. This table comes from immunoSEQ multiplex PCR, and its TCRdb copy is limited to in-frame clones, with some not included. The sample carries millions of clones, 90% to 95% recorded once. The material sequenced was naive CD8+ T cells from PBMCs. Source of these receptors: a man younger than 35 in good health. Some clones in this sample may be carry-over from other donors' samples.

Regarding this clone: Other DNA sequences in this specimen translate into the identical CDR3. The chain couples TRBV27 to TRBJ1-5; D gene ambiguous. The CDR3 runs to 13 residues. Trimming removed 5 bases from V and 1 base from J, with 6 bases in between. CDR1 and CDR2 from the germline V gene are MNHEY and SMNVEV (reference sequence). The CDR3 loop is CASSPNSNQPQHF. Here the CDR3 DNA reads TGTGCCAGCAGTCCCAACAGCAATCAGCCCCAGCATTTT.

The genes are TRBV29-1 and TRBJ2-5; D unresolved. The DNA end lines up better with TRBJ2-7; the J call may be wrong. Germline V gene data show CDR1 as SQVTM and CDR2 as ANQGSEA. There are 13 residues in the CDR3. In nucleotides, the CDR3 is TGCAGCGCAAATACAGAGAGCTCCTACGAGCAGTACTTC. Its protein product is CSANTESSYEQYF.

The chain joins TRBV30 to TRBJ1-5, with D tentatively TRBD1 (6 bases). V lost 2 bases and J lost 1, with 12 bases in between. There are 15 residues in the CDR3. The germline V gene encodes CDR1 GTSNPN and CDR2 SVGIG (reference sequence). The DNA for the CDR3 is TGTGCCTGGAGTTCAGGGGTCAGAAGCAATCAGCCCCAGCATTTT. This translates into CAWSSGVRSNQPQHF.

This chain joins TRBV5-6 and TRBJ1-2, with 7 bases matching TRBD1. V lost 4 bases, J lost 4 bases, and 4 bases stayed unmatched. Per the germline V gene, CDR1 is SGHDT and CDR2 is YYEEEE. The CDR3 totals 13 residues. CDR3 sequence reads: CASSPGTAYGYTF. The CDR3 DNA reads as TGTGCCAGCAGCCCAGGGACAGCCTATGGCTACACCTTC.

This sequence joins TRBV9 and TRBJ2-1; 12 bases align to TRBD2. The V gene end was trimmed by 6 bases and the J gene end by 8 bases; junction bases not matched to a gene: 15. The CDR3 runs to 17 residues. Germline V lookup: CDR1 SGDLS, CDR2 YYNGEE. The DNA of the CDR3 is TGTGCCAGCAACCCTCTAGCGGGAGGGCCGGAGGTCCATGAGCAGTTCTTC. This codes for CASNPLAGGPEVHEQFF.

The chain couples TRBV7-2 to TRBJ1-1; D remains ambiguous. The germline CDR1 and CDR2 sequences are SGHTA and FQGNSA. This CDR3 region has 18 residues. Between the trimmed V and J ends, which lost 2 bases and 3 bases, there was a span of 22 bases. CDR3 residues: CASSLLAGYKKRDTEAFF. In nucleotides, the CDR3 is TGTGCCAGCAGCTTATTGGCAGGCTACAAAAAACGGGACACTGAAGCTTTCTTT.